This T cell receptor beta chain originates from a study of blood T cell repertoires in COVID-19. J gave up 3 bases and V 5 bases, and 4 bases lay outside the gene matches. CDR3 size: 13 residues. Germline loops: CDR1 GTSNPN, CDR2 SVGIG (reference sequence). Profiling relied on immunoSEQ multiplex PCR, and the TCRdb table lists in-frame clones only, not all of them. The profile covers 60,000 to 70,000 clones, with 65% to 90% appearing a single time and over 1.3% taken by the ten largest. The sequence came from a woman aged 55-70 years with acute or convalescent COVID-19. This chain links TRBV30 with TRBJ1-3, with TRBD1 identical over 7 bases. Material for sequencing was peripheral blood. CDR3 sequence (DNA): TGTGCCTGGGGAACAGGGGTTGGAAACACCATATATTTT. Translating gives CAWGTGVGNTIYF.